Listed here are 17 T cell receptor beta chains from one sample, sequenced in a study of Ad26.COV2.S vaccination and SARS-CoV-2 variants. Generated by immunoSEQ multiplex PCR, the TCRdb table keeps only in-frame clones and is missing some. Among approximately 410,000 clones listed, 92% were seen once. As for treatment: some 20 received Ad26.COV2.S at low or high dose, single or two shots; 5 received placebo; per-sample allocation not given. Samples analyzed were those drawn on day 63 after the first vaccine or placebo injection. Sequencing used peripheral blood, obtained in a trial of Ad26.COV2.S vaccine versus placebo. The source of these receptors is a person aged 18 to 65 who received the Ad26.COV2.S COVID-19 vaccine or a placebo.

The chain joins TRBV9 to TRBJ2-2, with no clear D. CDR1 and CDR2 (germline): SGDLS, YYNGEE. V was cut by 0 bases and J by 4 bases, with 10 bases left in between. This CDR3 region has 15 residues. The CDR3 loop reads CASSVGLELTGELFF. The CDR3 nucleotides are TGTGCCAGCAGCGTAGGCTTGGAACTCACCGGGGAGCTGTTTTTT.

The chain's CDR3 is CASSQRGRGGYTF. The CDR3 nucleotides read TGTGCCAGCAGCCAACGGGGGCGAGGGGGCTACACCTTC. The chain is built from TRBV28 and TRBJ1-2, with D possibly TRBD1 on 6 matching bases. CDR1 is MDHEN and CDR2 is SYDVKM in the germline V gene. The V gene lost 6 bases and the J gene lost 8 bases, with 16 bases spanning the gap. This CDR3 comprises 13 residues.

V and J are TRBV19 and TRBJ1-2, with D possibly being TRBD1 (5 bases). CDR1 and CDR2 (germline): LNHDA, SQIVND (reference sequence). The CDR3 runs 14 residues. V gave up 5 bases and J gave up 3 bases, with 13 bases separating them. CDR3 in amino acids: CASSPAGNDYGYTF. CDR3 sequence (DNA): TGTGCCAGTAGTCCAGCAGGGAATGACTATGGCTACACCTTC.

V usage is TRBV11-2 and J usage is TRBJ2-1, with TRBD2 matching 12 bases. CDR1 and CDR2 from the germline V gene are SGHAT and FQNNGV. This CDR3 comprises 18 residues. V gave up 2 bases and J gave up 4 bases; unmatched junction bases: 9. CDR3 region: CASSLRLAGGERYNEQFF. In DNA form, the CDR3 reads TGTGCCAGCAGCTTACGGCTAGCGGGGGGGGAGCGATACAATGAGCAGTTCTTC.

V usage is TRBV28 and J usage is TRBJ1-5, with TRBD1 matching 11 bases. Germline V gene lookup returns CDR1 MDHEN and CDR2 SYDVKM. V trimming: 6 bases; J trimming: 5 bases; junction bases outside the gene matches: 21. This CDR3 has 20 amino acids. The CDR3 sequence: CASRDRGHETGRIFDQPQHF. CDR3 sequence (DNA): TGTGCCAGCAGGGACAGGGGGCATGAGACGGGCAGGATTTTCGATCAGCCCCAGCATTTT.

The rearrangement uses TRBV19 and TRBJ1-1; maybe TRBD1 (6 bases). The CDR3 covers 14 residues. Looked up from germline, CDR1 is LNHDA and CDR2 is SQIVND (reference sequence). The ends were cut back, 3 bases at V and 4 bases at J, with 12 bases in the middle. For the CDR3, the DNA is TGTGCCAGTAGTATGGCTCCAGGGGCCACTGAAGCTTTCTTT. As protein: CASSMAPGATEAFF.

The DNA for the CDR3 is TGCGCCAGCAGCTCTGGATATTCGAACACCGGGGAGCTGTTTTTT. Its protein product is CASSSGYSNTGELFF. V is TRBV5-1 and J is TRBJ2-2; D is uncertain. The germline V gene has CDR1 SGHRS and CDR2 YFSETQ. This CDR3 has 15 residues. V lost 3 bases and J lost 0, with 9 bases in between.

The rearrangement joins TRBV2 to TRBJ2-1, with D perhaps TRBD2 (5 bases). Looked up from germline, CDR1 is SNHLY and CDR2 is FYNNEI. CDR3 length equals 12 residues. The germline V and J ends were trimmed by 5 bases and 9 bases, with 11 bases remaining between them. In DNA form, the CDR3 reads TGTGCCAGCAGTCGGGGTCGGGGTGAGCAGTTCTTC. This gives the protein CASSRGRGEQFF.

The chain links TRBV29-1 to TRBJ1-1, with D hard to call. CDR1 SQVTM and CDR2 ANQGSEA come from the germline V gene. V lost 2 bases, J lost 1 base, and 5 bases lay in between. This CDR3 has 12 amino acids. This CDR3 is CSVERANTEAFF. The DNA for the CDR3 is TGCAGCGTTGAACGGGCGAACACTGAAGCTTTCTTT. The whole variable domain, remainder taken from reference TRBV29-1 and TRBJ1-1, is SAVISQKPSRDICQRGTSLTIQCQVDSQVTMMFWYRQQPGQSLTLIATANQGSEATYESGFVIDKFPISRPNLTFSTLTVSNMSPEDSSIYLCSVERANTEAFFGQGTRLTVV.

The V gene is TRBV27, the J gene TRBJ2-3; D is uncertain. The CDR3 length is 16 residues. Germline lookup yields CDR1 MNHEY and CDR2 SMNVEV (reference sequence). V was shortened by 3 bases and J by 1 base, with 14 bases between the two germline ends. In nucleotides, the CDR3 is TGTGCCAGCAGTTTTAATCCAGCCGTGGGCACAGATACGCAGTATTTT. Residues: CASSFNPAVGTDTQYF.

This chain uses TRBV7-9 with TRBJ2-1, with TRBD1 identical over 8 bases. The CDR3 runs to 16 residues. With 5 bases clipped from V and 5 bases from J, the junction kept 11 bases outside the gene matches. CDR1 is SEHNR and CDR2 is FQNEAQ in the germline V gene (reference sequence). DNA for the CDR3: TGTGCCAGCAGCACCCGGACAGGGACCGCCAACAATGAGCAGTTCTTC. It specifies CASSTRTGTANNEQFF.

The chain couples TRBV7-8 to TRBJ2-1; TRBD1 agrees at 9 bases. Trimming cost V 0 bases and J 6 bases; bases outside gene matches: 3. The CDR3 sequence is 15 residues long. The V gene's germline CDR1 is SGHVS and CDR2 FQNEAQ. CDR3 DNA sequence: TGTGCCAGCAGCTTAGCACAGGGGGCGTTCAATGAGCAGTTCTTC. It specifies CASSLAQGAFNEQFF.

This sequence joins TRBV6-4 and TRBJ2-1; 9 positions agree with TRBD1. CDR3 size: 16 residues. V shed 2 bases and J 6 bases; nucleotides not matched to a gene: 8. Germline V CDR1 and CDR2: MRHNA, SNTAGT. CDR3: CASSDEGQGTINEQFF. Here the CDR3 DNA reads TGTGCCAGCAGTGACGAGGGACAGGGTACGATCAATGAGCAGTTCTTC.

The gene calls are TRBV19 and TRBJ2-6; D is perhaps TRBD1 (5 bases). Germline CDR1 and CDR2: LNHDA and SQIVND (reference sequence). The V end lost 5 bases, the J end lost 0 bases, and 11 bases lay between the germline ends. The CDR3 totals 16 residues. The CDR3 nucleotides are TGTGCCAGTAGTGTCGACAGCCACTCTGGGGCCAACGTCCTGACTTTC. It codes for CASSVDSHSGANVLTF.

This rearrangement joins TRBV11-2 to TRBJ2-3; 10 positions match TRBD2. This CDR3 has 16 amino acids. Germline CDR1 SGHAT, CDR2 FQNNGV. The J segment lost 1 base and the V segment lost 5 bases, leaving 6 bases of the junction unmatched. The CDR3 spells CASSLPLAGGTDTQYF. CDR3 coding DNA: TGTGCCAGCAGCCTCCCTCTAGCGGGGGGCACAGATACGCAGTATTTT.

Turning to this clone: This specimen includes other DNA sequences encoding the same CDR3. V and J are TRBV7-2 and TRBJ2-7, with unresolved D. The CDR3 has 12 residues. CDR1 is SGHTA and CDR2 is FQGNSA in the germline V gene. Between the trimmed V and J ends, which lost 1 base and 4 bases, there was a span of 5 bases. Written as DNA, the CDR3 is TGTGCCAGCAGCTTAGGAAGTTACGAGCAGTACTTC. It yields the protein CASSLGSYEQYF.

V usage is TRBV7-6 and J usage is TRBJ1-1, with D possibly being TRBD1 (6 bases). The CDR3 length is 15 residues. V was cut by 1 base and J by 8 bases, with 17 bases left in between. The germline gives CDR1 SGHVS, CDR2 FNYEAQ. CDR3 sequence: CASSLVRGGLSEAFF. The CDR3 nucleotides are TGTGCCAGCAGCTTAGTCAGGGGTGGGTTGTCAGAAGCTTTCTTT.